The 32 T cell receptor beta chains presented below share a single source sample, sequenced in a study of blood T cells in healthy people across ages. Then a second PCR, running about 6 to 11 cycles, was carried out with a sample-barcoded 5' primer and a J-beta primer mix. TCRdb itself ran the 5' RACE reads through MiXCR, one entry per CDR3 protein. The sample has 750,000 to 950,000 distinct CDR3 sequences; under 30% are singletons. These data were also filed under a second study, of T cells of mothers and their children.

The specimen sequenced was blood. The receptors derive from a boy aged 5-17 years in good health.

The chain couples TRBV7-2 to TRBJ2-1; tentative D call: TRBD2 (7 bases). CDR3 size: 15 residues. Germline V gives CDR1 SGHTA, CDR2 FQGNSA. The V end lost 2 bases, the J end lost 3 bases, and 11 bases lay between the germline ends. The CDR3 region has the DNA TGTGCCAGCAGCTTATCGGGGGGCAACTACAATGAGCAGTTCTTC. It is translated as CASSLSGGNYNEQFF.

This chain links TRBV3-1 with TRBJ1-4; maybe TRBD1 (6 bases). CDR3 size: 17 residues. Germline CDR1 is LGHDT and CDR2 is YNNKEL (reference sequence). The germline V and J ends were trimmed by 4 bases and 4 bases, with 19 bases remaining between them. CDR3 bases: TGTGCCAGCAGCCCGGAGTTTGGGGGGCCTAGTAATGAAAAACTGTTTTTT. As protein: CASSPEFGGPSNEKLFF. Full variable domain (outside the CDR3, taken from reference TRBV3-1 and TRBJ1-4): DTAVSQTPKYLVTQMGNDKSIKCEQNLGHDTMYWYKQDSKKFLKIMFSYNNKELIINETVPNRFSPKSPDKAHLNLHINSLELGDSAVYFCASSPEFGGPSNEKLFFGSGTQLSVL.

This clonotype showed up just a few times. This chain uses TRBV14 with TRBJ2-5, with TRBD1 as a possible D gene (6 bases). V was pared by 1 base and J by 5 bases, with 11 bases between. The CDR3 is 14 residues long. CDR1 is SGHDN and CDR2 is FVKESK in the germline V gene. CDR3 nucleotide sequence: TGTGCCAGCAGCCAAGGGCAGGGGTTGGAGACCCAGTACTTC. Translating it yields CASSQGQGLETQYF.

The chain employs TRBV29-1 and TRBJ1-2; 8 nucleotides match TRBD1. Germline values: CDR1 SQVTM, CDR2 ANQGSEA. J gave up 4 bases and V 6 bases, and 13 bases lay outside the gene matches. The CDR3 consists of 15 residues. CDR3 protein: CSVLPGDRPGYGYTF. CDR3 coding DNA: TGCAGCGTCCTCCCCGGGGACAGGCCGGGCTATGGCTACACCTTC.

The V call is TRBV29-1, the J call TRBJ1-2, with D possibly matching TRBD1 (5 bases). CDR1 SQVTM and CDR2 ANQGSEA come from the germline V gene. V gave up 7 bases and J gave up 3 bases, with 15 bases separating them. This CDR3 has 13 amino acids. CDR3 residues: CSGTAGHYYGYTF. The CDR3 nucleotides are TGCAGCGGAACTGCGGGGCATTACTATGGCTACACCTTC.

The chain links TRBV5-1 to TRBJ2-5; TRBD2 matches 10 bases. With 0 bases clipped from V and 4 bases from J, the junction kept 12 bases outside the gene matches. This CDR3 comprises 18 residues. Germline CDR1 and CDR2: SGHRS and YFSETQ. CDR3 protein: CASSLVSPSSGGGETQYF. The CDR3 region has the DNA TGCGCCAGCAGCTTGGTCTCCCCCTCGAGCGGGGGGGGAGAGACCCAGTACTTC. The complete variable domain, with remaining parts taken from reference TRBV5-1 and TRBJ2-5, reads KAGVTQTPRYLIKTRGQQVTLSCSPISGHRSVSWYQQTPGQGLQFLFEYFSETQRNKGNFPGRFSGRQFSNSRSEMNVSTLELGDSALYLCASSLVSPSSGGGETQYFGPGTRLLVL.

This chain joins TRBV6-1 and TRBJ1-4; TRBD1 is a possible D gene (5 bases). The length of the CDR3 is 15 residues. V was clipped by 7 bases and J by 5 bases, with 17 bases between them. CDR1 is MNHNS, CDR2 SASEGT, per germline. Written as DNA, the CDR3 is TGTGCCAGCATCTTAAGGGGAGGAAGGAATGAAAAACTGTTTTTT. Translation: CASILRGGRNEKLFF.

This clonotype was observed a handful of times. V gene TRBV6-2 or TRBV6-3 combines with J gene TRBJ2-5, with D unresolved. TRBJ2-7 matches the DNA end more closely, so the J call is doubtful. This CDR3 comprises 13 residues. Germline-derived CDR1 and CDR2 are MNHEY and SVGEGT. The CDR3 nucleotides are TGTGCCAGCAGTTTCCAGTACCCCTACGAGCAGTACTTC. Its protein is CASSFQYPYEQYF.

This clonotype was observed a few times. The chain joins TRBV9 to TRBJ2-3, with 9 bases lining up with TRBD2. Germline lookup yields CDR1 SGDLS and CDR2 YYNGEE. J gave up 2 bases and V 0 bases, and 7 bases lay outside the gene matches. CDR3 length: 17 residues. The DNA for the CDR3 is TGTGCCAGCAGCGTAGAGGGTAGCGGGGGCGTCACAGATACGCAGTATTTT. This sequence encodes CASSVEGSGGVTDTQYF. The complete variable domain, with remaining parts taken from reference TRBV9 and TRBJ2-3, reads DSGVTQTPKHLITATGQRVTLRCSPRSGDLSVYWYQQSLDQGLQFLIQYYNGEERAKGNILERFSAQQFPDLHSELNLSSLELGDSALYFCASSVEGSGGVTDTQYFGPGTRLTVL.

The chain employs TRBV28 and TRBJ1-5, with D unclear. V was shortened by 7 bases and J by 3 bases, with 13 bases between the two germline ends. The CDR3 spans 14 residues. CDR1 and CDR2 from the germline V gene are MDHEN and SYDVKM. The CDR3 protein is CASIPGPVNQPQHF. The CDR3 nucleotides read TGTGCCAGCATTCCCGGACCTGTCAATCAGCCCCAGCATTTT.

This clonotype was counted a few times. V usage is TRBV20-1 and J usage is TRBJ2-5; 8 bases agree with TRBD2. V shed 0 bases, J shed 1 base, and the junction held 7 bases outside the gene matches. CDR1 and CDR2 from the germline V gene are DFQATT and SNEGSKA (reference sequence). The CDR3 spans 16 residues. CDR3 sequence reads: CSARDPRGGTQETQYF. In nucleotides, the CDR3 is TGCAGTGCTAGAGATCCCCGGGGGGGCACCCAAGAGACCCAGTACTTC.

This clonotype was recorded a few times. The chain combines TRBV12-5 with TRBJ1-3; D is possibly TRBD1 (5 bases). Trimming took off 1 base at V and 0 bases at J, with 13 bases between the two ends. This CDR3 contains 17 residues. Germline V gene lookup returns CDR1 LGHNT and CDR2 FRNRAP. DNA for the CDR3: TGTGCTAGTGGTTTGGGAACCGACAGAAACTCTGGAAACACCATATATTTT. Its protein is CASGLGTDRNSGNTIYF.

The chain links TRBV5-1 to TRBJ1-4; no firm D call. The CDR3 has 14 residues. V was trimmed by 0 bases and J by 7 bases, leaving 10 bases between them. Germline CDR1 reads SGHRS; CDR2 reads YFSETQ. CDR3 DNA sequence: TGCGCCAGCAGCTTGGATGGAGAGGGTGAAAAACTGTTTTTT. Its translation: CASSLDGEGEKLFF.

This rearrangement joins TRBV20-1 to TRBJ2-4; TRBD2 might be the D (5 bases). This CDR3 region has 16 residues. V lost 0 bases and J 8 bases, leaving 20 bases between the germline ends. Germline CDR1 reads DFQATT; CDR2 reads SNEGSKA (reference sequence). The CDR3 loop is CSARDTAGPLFDIQYF. The DNA of the CDR3 is TGCAGTGCTAGAGATACTGCGGGCCCGCTGTTCGACATTCAGTACTTC.

This clonotype has a count of ten or more. The germline gene is not matched at one end of the junction; a read error may be the cause. This chain connects TRBV5-1 to TRBJ2-5; the D is unclear. This CDR3 comprises 12 residues. Germline V gives CDR1 SGHRS, CDR2 YFSETQ. The CDR3: CASSLLQETQYF. The CDR3 DNA reads TGTGCCAGCAGCCTCCTCCAAGAGACCCAGTACTTC.

The chain has TRBV6-6 and TRBJ2-2; 8 positions agree with TRBD2. Per germline, CDR1 MNHNY and CDR2 SVGAGI (reference sequence). This CDR3 spans 14 amino acids. V lost 6 bases to trimming and J lost 5 bases; unmatched junction nucleotides: 5. Written as DNA, the CDR3 is TGTGCCAGCAGACCCTTAGCGGGGACCGGGGAGCTGTTTTTT. It encodes CASRPLAGTGELFF.

This clonotype was seen more than once but under ten times. Written as DNA, the CDR3 is TGTGCCACCAGTGATTTGAGTTGGACAGGGGGTGCGAACGAGCAGTACTTC. Translated: CATSDLSWTGGANEQYF. V and J are TRBV24-1 and TRBJ2-7; 10 bases align to TRBD1. CDR3 length equals 17 residues. In germline, CDR1 is KGHDR, CDR2 SFDVKD. The V gene end was trimmed by 0 bases and the J gene end by 5 bases; junction bases not matched to a gene: 9.

V gene TRBV2 combines with J gene TRBJ2-7, with D possibly TRBD2 on 7 matching bases. The CDR3 covers 16 residues. Trimming took 4 bases from V and 2 from J, leaving 18 bases between them. Germline CDR1 reads SNHLY; CDR2 reads FYNNEI. CDR3 in amino acids: CASSGGEGGRTYEQYF. CDR3 sequence (DNA): TGTGCCAGCAGTGGCGGGGAGGGGGGGAGAACCTACGAGCAGTACTTC. The whole variable domain, remainder taken from reference TRBV2 and TRBJ2-7, is EPEVTQTPSHQVTQMGQEVILRCVPISNHLYFYWYRQILGQKVEFLVSFYNNEISEKSEIFDDQFSVERPDGSNFTLKIRSTKLEDSAMYFCASSGGEGGRTYEQYFGPGTRLTVT.

The chain combines TRBV9 with TRBJ2-5; 7 bases are a match to TRBD2. Germline V CDR1 and CDR2: SGDLS, YYNGEE. This CDR3 region has 16 residues. The J segment lost 2 bases and the V segment lost 1 base, leaving 8 bases of the junction unmatched. Written as DNA, the CDR3 is TGTGCCAGCAGCGTACGTGCGCAAGCGGGACAAGAGACCCAGTACTTC. Encoded protein: CASSVRAQAGQETQYF.

This clonotype was recorded at least ten times. The chain has TRBV12-3 or TRBV12-4 and TRBJ2-1; D ambiguous. V lost 5 bases and J 7 bases, leaving 6 bases between the germline ends. This CDR3 is 11 amino acids long. The CDR3 DNA reads TGTGCCAGCAGTCCACTGAATGAGCAGTTCTTC. Protein sequence: CASSPLNEQFF.

V usage is TRBV6-5 and J usage is TRBJ2-7; D is unclear. There are 14 residues in the CDR3. The germline gives CDR1 MNHEY, CDR2 SVGAGI. V lost 5 bases, J lost 3 bases, and 14 bases lay in between. CDR3 coding DNA: TGTGCCAGCAGTCCCTGGACCGGGTACTACGAGCAGTACTTC. Its protein is CASSPWTGYYEQYF.

This chain links TRBV28 with TRBJ1-2; D gene ambiguous. V lost 2 bases, J lost 4 bases, and 11 bases lay in between. This CDR3 is built from 14 residues. The V gene's germline CDR1 is MDHEN and CDR2 SYDVKM. The DNA for the CDR3 is TGTGCCAGCAGTTTAATGGCAGACGGCTATGGCTACACCTTC. This gives the protein CASSLMADGYGYTF.

This clonotype has a handful of counts. This chain uses TRBV5-1 with TRBJ2-7, with D possibly TRBD2 on 5 matching bases. The CDR3 is made up of 14 amino acids. The V and J ends lost 4 bases and 0 bases respectively, with 11 bases between them. Germline assignment: CDR1 SGHRS and CDR2 YFSETQ. The CDR3, as DNA: TGCGCCAGCAGCGTGAGGGTTGACTCCTACGAGCAGTACTTC. Translated, it gives CASSVRVDSYEQYF.

The genes are TRBV10-2 and TRBJ2-2; a weak D match, TRBD1 (6 bases). The CDR3 runs to 13 residues. Germline V gene data show CDR1 as WSHSY and CDR2 as SAAADI. The V and J ends lost 8 bases and 4 bases respectively, with 11 bases between them. CDR3 amino acids: CASLDSSTGELFF. CDR3 sequence (DNA): TGCGCCAGCCTGGACAGTTCCACCGGGGAGCTGTTTTTT.

This chain joins TRBV20-1 and TRBJ2-3; D unclear. Trimming pared 0 bases from V and 1 base from J, leaving 11 bases between. The CDR3 length is 15 residues. Germline assignment: CDR1 DFQATT and CDR2 SNEGSKA (reference sequence). The CDR3 DNA reads as TGCAGTGCTAGAGATCGGGTTACTTGCACAGATACGCAGTATTTT. Amino acid sequence: CSARDRVTCTDTQYF.

This clonotype was counted between two and nine times. The V gene is TRBV7-9, the J gene TRBJ2-2, with D hard to call. The CDR3 loop spans 15 amino acids. V was pared by 0 bases and J by 1 base, with 6 bases between. Germline V gives CDR1 SEHNR, CDR2 FQNEAQ (reference sequence). The CDR3 is CASSLASGNTGELFF. CDR3 sequence (DNA): TGTGCCAGCAGCTTAGCGTCCGGGAACACCGGGGAGCTGTTTTTT. Using reference TRBV7-9 and TRBJ2-2 for the parts outside the CDR3, the full variable domain is DTGVSQNPRHKITKRGQNVTFRCDPISEHNRLYWYRQTLGQGPEFLTYFQNEAQLEKSRLLSDRFSAERPKGSFSTLEIQRTEQGDSAMYLCASSLASGNTGELFFGEGSRLTVL.

The chain has TRBV12-3 or TRBV12-4 and TRBJ2-5; the D is unclear. The J call may not be correct, given that the DNA end is closer to TRBJ2-7. This CDR3 has 13 residues. The CDR3 reads CASSLMDAAEQYF. CDR3 DNA: TGTGCCAGCAGTTTGATGGATGCAGCCGAGCAGTACTTC.

This clonotype was observed a handful of times. The rearrangement links TRBV25-1 to TRBJ1-1; the D is unclear. The CDR3 is made up of 12 amino acids. Germline V gene sequence: CDR1 MGHDK, CDR2 SYGVNS. Trimming shortened V by 8 bases and J by 3 bases, and 10 bases separated the two germline ends. CDR3 sequence reads: CASGYSDTEAFF. CDR3 nucleotides: TGTGCCAGCGGCTACTCGGACACTGAAGCTTTCTTT.

The table lists this clonotype with a few counts. The genes are TRBV5-5 and TRBJ2-3; 10 positions match TRBD1. Trimming at V came to 3 bases and at J to 5 bases, leaving 9 bases not matched to a gene. The length of the CDR3 is 16 residues. Germline assignment: CDR1 SGHKS and CDR2 YYEKEE (reference sequence). The CDR3 spells CASSSSPGQGIDTQYF. The CDR3 DNA reads as TGTGCCAGCAGCTCGAGCCCGGGACAGGGGATAGATACGCAGTATTTT.

This chain joins TRBV6-5 and TRBJ1-4; tentative D call: TRBD1 (5 bases). The CDR3 runs to 15 residues. CDR1 is MNHEY and CDR2 is SVGAGI in the germline V gene. The ends were cut back, 2 bases at V and 7 bases at J, with 14 bases in the middle. DNA for the CDR3: TGTGCCAGCAGTTACGGTGGAGGGCAGGGTGAAAAACTGTTTTTT. This encodes CASSYGGGQGEKLFF.

This clonotype has a handful of counts. The genes are TRBV14 and TRBJ2-4; 8 nucleotides agree with TRBD2. With V trimmed by 8 bases and J by 8 bases, 8 bases remained unmatched. Germline V gene sequence: CDR1 SGHDN, CDR2 FVKESK. This CDR3 contains 13 residues. Written as DNA, the CDR3 is TGTGCCAGCGCTCGGGGACTAGGTGACATTCAGTACTTC. Its protein is CASARGLGDIQYF.

A few counts support this clonotype. This chain uses TRBV6-6 with TRBJ2-7; 10 bases are a match to TRBD1. J lost 6 bases, V lost 2 bases, and 1 base had no gene match. The CDR3 totals 13 residues. Germline V gene data show CDR1 as MNHNY and CDR2 as SVGAGI (reference sequence). In nucleotides, the CDR3 is TGTGCCAGCAGTTACAGGACAGGGGGCGAGCAGTACTTC. Amino acids: CASSYRTGGEQYF.